Presented here are 24 T cell receptor beta chains from one specimen sequenced in a study of radiotherapy plus CTLA-4 blockade in lung cancer. Measured with immunoSEQ multiplex PCR; TCRdb has only the in-frame clones, and not every one. The table has 95,000 to 150,000 clones, 85% to 90% seen once. The specimen was peripheral blood, collected from a patient treated with radiotherapy plus ipilimumab. The receptor source for this set is a human donor with non-small cell lung cancer that progressed on radiotherapy plus ipilimumab.

In DNA form, the CDR3 reads TGTGCCAGCAGTGACCCCACAGGGTTCCGACGAAATCAGCCCCAGCATTTT. It is translated as CASSDPTGFRRNQPQHF. The rearrangement uses TRBV2 and TRBJ1-5, with D perhaps TRBD1 (6 bases). The CDR3 totals 17 residues. Germline V gives CDR1 SNHLY, CDR2 FYNNEI. V shed 3 bases and J shed 4 bases, with 19 bases lying between them.

This sequence joins TRBV28 and TRBJ1-3; unclear D gene. Trimming left V 6 bases short and J 4 bases short, with 7 bases between. The CDR3 sequence is 12 residues long. Germline CDR1 MDHEN, CDR2 SYDVKM. CDR3 region: CASRATGNTIYF. The CDR3 DNA reads as TGTGCCAGCAGAGCGACAGGAAACACCATATATTTT.

The J gene is TRBJ2-5, the V gene TRBV15; 12 nucleotides agree with TRBD1. J was trimmed by 5 bases and V by 6 bases; bases with no gene match: 13. Germline values: CDR1 LNHNV, CDR2 YYDKDF (reference sequence). This CDR3 comprises 17 residues. Here the CDR3 reads CATRLTGTGGRGETQYF. The DNA of the CDR3 is TGTGCCACCAGGCTCACCGGGACAGGGGGCAGGGGGGAGACCCAGTACTTC.

The J gene is TRBJ2-7, the V gene TRBV6-6, with TRBD2 identical over 7 bases. CDR1 is MNHNY and CDR2 is SVGAGI in the germline V gene (reference sequence). After removal of 6 bases from V and 10 bases from J, the junction contained 6 bases not matched to a gene. The CDR3 is 11 residues long. The CDR3 sequence is CASSPGLDQYF. CDR3 DNA sequence: TGTGCCAGCAGCCCCGGACTAGATCAGTACTTC.

The chain couples TRBV27 to TRBJ2-7; D perhaps matches TRBD2 (5 bases). Trimming removed 2 bases from V and 6 bases from J, with 11 bases in between. Germline V lookup: CDR1 MNHEY, CDR2 SMNVEV (reference sequence). CDR3 length: 13 amino acids. CDR3 sequence reads: CASSLRGRREQYF. CDR3 nucleotide sequence: TGTGCCAGCAGTTTACGAGGGCGCCGCGAGCAGTACTTC.

The J gene is TRBJ1-6, the V gene TRBV5-4, with a possible D match to TRBD1 (6 bases). V lost 4 bases and J 10 bases, leaving 15 bases between the germline ends. CDR3 size: 14 residues. The germline V gene encodes CDR1 SGHNT and CDR2 YYREEE (reference sequence). The CDR3 DNA reads TGTGCCAGCAGCCCCGGTACAGGGAGATCACCCCTCCACTTT. It specifies CASSPGTGRSPLHF.

This clone was counted between two and nine times. The genes are TRBV29-1 and TRBJ2-1; the D call may be TRBD1 or TRBD2 (5 bases each). This CDR3 is built from 17 residues. Trimming removed 2 bases from V and 2 bases from J, with 19 bases in between. Germline V CDR1 and CDR2: SQVTM, ANQGSEA. In DNA, the CDR3 is TGCAGCGTTGAAATACTTTTGGGGGAGTTCCCCTACAATGAGCAGTTCTTC. It specifies CSVEILLGEFPYNEQFF.

The V call is TRBV7-2, the J call TRBJ1-2; unclear D gene. Trimming removed 6 bases from V and 1 base from J, with 9 bases in between. Germline V gives CDR1 SGHTA, CDR2 FQGNSA. This CDR3 is 13 amino acids long. The CDR3, as DNA: TGTGCCAGCAGAACGGAAGTTAACTATGGCTACACCTTC. Translated: CASRTEVNYGYTF.

The J gene is TRBJ2-1, the V gene TRBV6-5; 7 positions match TRBD2. The CDR3 extends over 14 amino acids. Germline V lookup: CDR1 MNHEY, CDR2 SVGAGI. With 6 bases clipped from V and 6 bases from J, the junction kept 8 bases outside the gene matches. CDR3 sequence (DNA): TGTGCCAGCAGGGGGGGGGAATCTCTCAATGAGCAGTTCTTC. Its protein product is CASRGGESLNEQFF.

J is TRBJ1-2 and V is TRBV7-2, with TRBD1 identical over 7 bases. CDR3 length: 15 amino acids. Per the germline V gene, CDR1 is SGHTA and CDR2 is FQGNSA. J gave up 8 bases and V 1 base, and 10 bases lay outside the gene matches. CDR3 DNA sequence: TGTGCCAGCAGCTTAGTAGGACAGGCTTCTTACGGCTACACCTTC. Its protein is CASSLVGQASYGYTF.

This clone appeared once. This rearrangement joins TRBV5-6 to TRBJ1-2, with unresolved D. Trimming took off 1 base at V and 10 bases at J, with 20 bases between the two ends. Germline lookup yields CDR1 SGHDT and CDR2 YYEEEE. CDR3 size: 15 residues. The CDR3: CASSLFNQPSRLYTF. Written as DNA, the CDR3 is TGTGCCAGCAGCTTGTTCAATCAGCCATCCCGTCTCTACACCTTC.

The V gene is TRBV6-5, the J gene TRBJ2-6; TRBD1 aligns across 9 bases. V gave up 5 bases and J gave up 4 bases; unmatched junction bases: 3. The CDR3 length is 15 residues. CDR1 is MNHEY, CDR2 SVGAGI, per germline. The CDR3 bases are TGTGCCAGCAGTACAGGGGGCAGAGGGGCCAACGTCCTGACTTTC. Its protein product is CASSTGGRGANVLTF.

The chain has TRBV10-3 and TRBJ1-3; no clear D gene. Per germline, CDR1 ENHRY and CDR2 SYGVKD. V lost 8 bases, J lost 0 bases, and 11 bases lay in between. This CDR3 spans 14 amino acids. The CDR3 region is CAIGEAISGNTIYF. As DNA, the CDR3 is TGTGCCATCGGCGAGGCGATCTCTGGAAACACCATATATTTT.

The rearrangement joins TRBV14 to TRBJ2-2; no clear D gene. Germline loops: CDR1 SGHDN, CDR2 FVKESK. The V gene lost 0 bases and the J gene lost 6 bases, with 14 bases spanning the gap. CDR3 length: 16 amino acids. The CDR3 region has the DNA TGTGCCAGCAGCCAAGATTTCGTTGCTGCTCCCGGGGAGCTGTTTTTT. It yields the protein CASSQDFVAAPGELFF.

This chain connects TRBV4-1 to TRBJ1-2; TRBD1 matches at 7 bases. With V trimmed by 4 bases and J by 4 bases, 9 bases remained unmatched. The germline CDR1 and CDR2 sequences are MGHRA and YSYEKL. The CDR3 is 15 amino acids. CDR3 region: CASSRTGEGIYGYTF. The CDR3 DNA reads as TGCGCCAGCAGCCGAACAGGGGAGGGTATCTATGGCTACACCTTC.

The chain has TRBV7-3 and TRBJ2-1, with 11 bases aligning to TRBD2. Germline CDR1 SGHTA, CDR2 FQGTGA. Losses at the gene ends were 3 bases for V and 8 bases for J; bases not matched to a gene: 6. The length of the CDR3 is 15 residues. The CDR3 coding sequence is TGTGCCAGCAGCTTGGCTAGCGGGAGGTTCGATGAGCAGTTCTTC. Protein sequence: CASSLASGRFDEQFF.

The CDR3 sequence: CASSPLRDEKLFF. For the CDR3, the DNA is TGTGCCAGCTCACCATTAAGGGATGAAAAACTGTTTTTT. The chain uses TRBV18 and TRBJ1-4; D remains unclear. CDR1 and CDR2 from the germline V gene are KGHSH and LQKENI. CDR3 length: 13 amino acids. Trimming stripped 2 bases from V and 6 bases from J, with 7 bases between.

This chain uses TRBV27 with TRBJ1-1; 9 bases fit TRBD1. Germline CDR1 reads MNHEY; CDR2 reads SMNVEV (reference sequence). The CDR3 consists of 17 residues. Germline trimming cut 4 bases from V and 0 bases from J; bases unmatched to any gene: 9. The CDR3 DNA follows: TGTGCCAGCAGTTCGACAGGGGGAGGCCTCATGAACACTGAAGCTTTCTTT. This sequence encodes CASSSTGGGLMNTEAFF.

J is TRBJ2-1 and V is TRBV2, with TRBD1 as a possible D gene (6 bases). With 3 bases removed from V and 6 bases from J, the gap between germline ends came to 15 bases. CDR3 length: 15 residues. Germline V lookup: CDR1 SNHLY, CDR2 FYNNEI. This CDR3 reads CASSESGAASNEQFF. CDR3 coding DNA: TGTGCCAGCAGTGAGTCAGGGGCCGCCAGCAATGAGCAGTTCTTC.

Here the CDR3 DNA reads TGCGCCAGCAGCTTGGAACATAGCGGCTCCTACGAGCAGTACTTC. This encodes CASSLEHSGSYEQYF. The chain links TRBV5-1 to TRBJ2-7; TRBD2 might be the D (6 bases). The CDR3 totals 15 residues. The germline V gene has CDR1 SGHRS and CDR2 YFSETQ. Trimming took 0 bases from V and 0 from J, leaving 10 bases between them. The variable domain in full, completed from reference TRBV5-1 and TRBJ2-7, reads KAGVTQTPRYLIKTRGQQVTLSCSPISGHRSVSWYQQTPGQGLQFLFEYFSETQRNKGNFPGRFSGRQFSNSRSEMNVSTLELGDSALYLCASSLEHSGSYEQYFGPGTRLTVT.

The rearrangement uses TRBV7-8 and TRBJ2-7; 10 positions match TRBD2. The CDR3 consists of 19 residues. The ends lost 2 bases at V and 5 bases at J; junction bases unmatched: 18. CDR1 SGHVS and CDR2 FQNEAQ come from the germline V gene. CDR3 bases: TGTGCCAGCAGCTTACTGGTAACTAGCGGGATGCCTCATGGGGACGAGCAGTACTTC. This codes for CASSLLVTSGMPHGDEQYF.

This chain links TRBV6-5 with TRBJ2-7, with 10 bases identical to TRBD2. Germline CDR1 is MNHEY and CDR2 is SVGAGI. This CDR3 region has 15 residues. J lost 2 bases, V lost 4 bases, and 5 bases had no gene match. The CDR3 nucleotides are TGTGCCAGCAGTTCGACTAGCGGGTTTACCTACGAGCAGTACTTC. It yields the protein CASSSTSGFTYEQYF.

The chain joins TRBV2 to TRBJ2-1; TRBD2 agrees at 10 bases. Germline V CDR1 and CDR2: SNHLY, FYNNEI. The CDR3 spans 21 residues. V dropped 6 bases and J dropped 0; count of bases not matched to a gene: 20. CDR3 amino acids: CASSKRARTSGISSSYNEQFF. CDR3 DNA: TGTGCCAGCAGCAAAAGGGCCCGTACTAGCGGGATAAGCAGCTCCTACAATGAGCAGTTCTTC.

As to this clone: One end of the junction varies from germline; a read error may be responsible. The chain's CDR3 is CASSPGRGPYEQYF. The CDR3 bases are TGTGCTAGCAGTCCAGGTAGAGGACCCTACGAGCAGTACTTC. This rearrangement joins TRBV7-7 to TRBJ2-7; no definite D call. CDR1 is SSHAT, CDR2 FNYEAQ, per germline (reference sequence). CDR3 length: 14 amino acids.